These T cell receptor beta chains were read from a single sample in a study of blood T cell repertoires in COVID-19. Produced via immunoSEQ multiplex PCR; TCRdb's table is partial and in-frame only. The sample has hundreds of thousands of clones, about nine tenths seen once. The sample was peripheral blood. Receptor source: a woman in her twenties or thirties with active or convalescent COVID-19. Both conserved end residues are part of each CDR3. A D gene is named only where the DNA matches it firmly. Only some rows state a clone size, as once, few, many or a class for expanded clones.

CDR3 length	clone size	D gene	V gene	J gene	CDR3 protein	CDR3 DNA
15	.	TRBD1	TRBV5-6	TRBJ1-2	CASSFALTGEKGYTF	TGTGCCAGCAGCTTCGCTTTGACAGGGGAGAAGGGCTACACCTTC
15	.	TRBD2	TRBV7-6	TRBJ2-1	CASSLAAGGPNEQFF	TGTGCCAGCAGCTTAGCAGCGGGGGGGCCCAATGAGCAGTTCTTC
12	.	.	TRBV18	TRBJ2-1	CASSPSVNEQFF	TGTGCCAGCTCACCAAGCGTGAATGAGCAGTTCTTC
12	.	.	TRBV19	TRBJ2-3	CASSGSADTQYF	TGTGCCAGTTCGGGTTCGGCAGATACGCAGTATTTT
15	.	TRBD1	TRBV6-2/TRBV6-3	TRBJ2-3	CASSYPGTGGNTQYF	TGTGCCAGCAGTTACCCCGGGACAGGGGGCAATACGCAGTATTTT
15	once	.	TRBV9	TRBJ2-3	CASSVDRGGPDTQYF	TGTGCCAGCAGCGTAGACAGGGGGGGTCCAGATACGCAGTATTTT
17	.	TRBD2	TRBV10-2	TRBJ2-2	CASSGLAGETNTGELFF	TGCGCCAGCTCGGGGCTAGCGGGGGAGACTAACACCGGGGAGCTGTTTTTT
15	.	TRBD1	TRBV18	TRBJ1-4	CASSPTQGAIEKLFF	TGTGCCAGCTCACCAACCCAGGGGGCGATTGAAAAACTGTTTTTT
16	.	.	TRBV15	TRBJ2-1	CATSLRSGSSYNEQFF	TGTGCCACCAGCTTACGGTCAGGGTCCTCCTACAATGAGCAGTTCTTC
13	.	TRBD1	TRBV25-1	TRBJ2-1	CASRDRVDNEQFF	TGTGCCAGCCGGGACAGGGTCGACAATGAGCAGTTCTTC
14	.	TRBD2	TRBV5-1	TRBJ2-3	CASNDGGTTDTQYF	TGCGCCAGCAATGACGGGGGGACCACAGATACGCAGTATTTT
15	.	.	TRBV4-1	TRBJ1-2	CASSQVAGLNYGYTF	TGCGCCAGCAGCCAAGTGGCAGGGTTGAACTATGGCTACACCTTC
14	.	.	TRBV5-5	TRBJ2-3	CASSWVAGADTQYF	TGTGCCAGCAGTTGGGTCGCAGGCGCAGATACGCAGTATTTT
16	.	.	TRBV18	TRBJ2-5	CASSPLTGRTRETQYF	TGTGCCAGCTCACCTCTGACAGGCCGAACACGAGAGACCCAGTACTTC
14	.	TRBD1	TRBV6-5	TRBJ2-5	CASRTQGTQETQYF	TGTGCCAGCAGAACACAGGGGACCCAAGAGACCCAGTACTTC
15	once	TRBD1	TRBV5-6	TRBJ2-3	CASSHGTGTTDTQYF	TGTGCCAGCAGCCACGGGACAGGGACCACAGATACGCAGTATTTT
12	.	TRBD1	TRBV29-1	TRBJ2-5	CSLSRGQETQYF	TGCAGCCTCAGCAGGGGGCAAGAGACCCAGTACTTC
15	.	.	TRBV5-6	TRBJ1-5	CASSLFRSSNQPQHF	TGTGCCAGCAGCTTGTTCAGATCTAGCAATCAGCCCCAGCATTTT
15	.	.	TRBV6-5	TRBJ2-3	CASSAWGGRPDTQYF	TGTGCCAGCAGCGCATGGGGGGGCCGTCCAGATACGCAGTATTTT
15	.	TRBD2	TRBV5-4	TRBJ2-3	CASSATSGSTDTQYF	TGTGCCAGCAGCGCAACTAGCGGGAGCACAGATACGCAGTATTTT
14	.	TRBD1	TRBV6-5	TRBJ1-1	CASSETGGNTEAFF	TGTGCCAGCAGCGAGACAGGGGGGAACACTGAAGCTTTCTTT
17	.	TRBD1	TRBV11-3	TRBJ1-4	CASSQARTGAPNEKLFF	TGTGCCAGCAGCCAGGCCCGAACAGGGGCCCCTAATGAAAAACTGTTTTTT
15	.	.	TRBV5-8	TRBJ1-2	CASSALPERNYGYTF	TGTGCCAGCAGCGCTCTTCCGGAGCGGAACTATGGCTACACCTTC
14	few	.	TRBV2	TRBJ2-5	CASSLAITQETQYF	TGTGCCAGCAGCTTAGCGATCACCCAAGAGACCCAGTACTTC
15	.	.	TRBV6-5	TRBJ1-6	CASFSPGSYNSPLHF	TGTGCCAGTTTTAGTCCGGGCTCCTATAATTCACCCCTCCACTTT
17	.	TRBD2	TRBV19	TRBJ2-4	CASTLAGGLSSKNIQYF	TGTGCCAGTACACTAGCGGGAGGTCTATCGTCCAAAAACATTCAGTACTTC
14	.	.	TRBV27	TRBJ1-5	CASAYAGANQPQHF	TGTGCCAGCGCGTACGCTGGGGCCAATCAGCCCCAGCATTTT